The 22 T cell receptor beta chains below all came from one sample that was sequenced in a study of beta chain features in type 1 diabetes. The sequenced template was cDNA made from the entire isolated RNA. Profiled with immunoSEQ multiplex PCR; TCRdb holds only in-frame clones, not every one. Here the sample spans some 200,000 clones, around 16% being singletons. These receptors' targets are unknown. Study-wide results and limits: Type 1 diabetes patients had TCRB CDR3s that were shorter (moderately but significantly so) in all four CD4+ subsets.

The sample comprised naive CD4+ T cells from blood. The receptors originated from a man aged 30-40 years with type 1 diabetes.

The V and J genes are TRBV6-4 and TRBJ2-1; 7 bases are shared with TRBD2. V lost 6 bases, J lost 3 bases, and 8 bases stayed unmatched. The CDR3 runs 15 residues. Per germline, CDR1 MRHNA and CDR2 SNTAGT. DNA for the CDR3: TGTGCCAGCAGCCCGTTGGTAGCGGGCTACAATGAGCAGTTCTTC. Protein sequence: CASSPLVAGYNEQFF.

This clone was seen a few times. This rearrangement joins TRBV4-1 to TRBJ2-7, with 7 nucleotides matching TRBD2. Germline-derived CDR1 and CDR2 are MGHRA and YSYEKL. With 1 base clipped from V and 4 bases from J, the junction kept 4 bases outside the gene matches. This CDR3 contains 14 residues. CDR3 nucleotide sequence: TGCGCCAGCAGCCAAGGACTAGCAGGTTACGAGCAGTACTTC. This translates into CASSQGLAGYEQYF.

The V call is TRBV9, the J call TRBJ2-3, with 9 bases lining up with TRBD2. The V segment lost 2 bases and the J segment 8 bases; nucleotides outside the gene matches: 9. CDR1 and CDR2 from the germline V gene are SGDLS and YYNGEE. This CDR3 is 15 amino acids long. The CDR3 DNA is TGTGCCAGCAGCGTCGGGACTAGCATTTGGGGTACGCAGTATTTT. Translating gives CASSVGTSIWGTQYF.

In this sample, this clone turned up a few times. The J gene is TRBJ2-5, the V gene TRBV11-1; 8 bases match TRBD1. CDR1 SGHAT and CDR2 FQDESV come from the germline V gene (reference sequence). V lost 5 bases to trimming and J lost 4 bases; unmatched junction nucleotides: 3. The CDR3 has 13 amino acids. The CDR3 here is CASSPGGLETQYF. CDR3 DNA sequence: TGTGCCAGCAGCCCAGGGGGCCTAGAGACCCAGTACTTC. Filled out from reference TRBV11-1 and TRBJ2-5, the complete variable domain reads EAEVAQSPRYKITEKSQAVAFWCDPISGHATLYWYRQILGQGPELLVQFQDESVVDDSQLPKDRFSAERLKGVDSTLKIQPAELGDSAMYLCASSPGGLETQYFGPGTRLLVL.

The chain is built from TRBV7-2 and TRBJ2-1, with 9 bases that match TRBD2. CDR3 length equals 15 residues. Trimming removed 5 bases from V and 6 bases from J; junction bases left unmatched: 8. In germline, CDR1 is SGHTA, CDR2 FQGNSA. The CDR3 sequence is CASSGFSGSFNEQFF. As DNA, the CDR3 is TGTGCCAGCAGCGGGTTTAGCGGGAGTTTCAATGAGCAGTTCTTC. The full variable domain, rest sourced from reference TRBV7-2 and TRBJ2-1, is GAGVSQSPSNKVTEKGKDVELRCDPISGHTALYWYRQSLGQGLEFLIYFQGNSAPDKSGLPSDRFSAERTGGSVSTLTIQRTQQEDSAVYLCASSGFSGSFNEQFFGPGTRLTVL.

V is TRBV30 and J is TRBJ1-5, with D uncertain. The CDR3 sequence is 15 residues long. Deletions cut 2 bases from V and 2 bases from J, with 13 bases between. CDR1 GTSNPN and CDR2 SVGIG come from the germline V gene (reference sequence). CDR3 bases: TGTGCCTGGAGTAAGAGCGGGATAGGCAATCAGCCCCAGCATTTT. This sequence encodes CAWSKSGIGNQPQHF.

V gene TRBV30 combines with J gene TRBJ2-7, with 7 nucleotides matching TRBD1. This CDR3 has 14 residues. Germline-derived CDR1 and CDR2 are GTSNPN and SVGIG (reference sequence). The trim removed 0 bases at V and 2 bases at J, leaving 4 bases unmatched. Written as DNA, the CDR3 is TGTGCCTGGAGTGTACAGGGGAAACCCTACGAGCAGTACTTC. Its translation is CAWSVQGKPYEQYF. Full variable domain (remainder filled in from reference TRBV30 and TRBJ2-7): SQTIHQWPATLVQPVGSPLSLECTVEGTSNPNLYWYRQAAGRGLQLLFYSVGIGQISSEVPQNLSASRPQDRQFILSSKKLLLSDSGFYLCAWSVQGKPYEQYFGPGTRLTVT.

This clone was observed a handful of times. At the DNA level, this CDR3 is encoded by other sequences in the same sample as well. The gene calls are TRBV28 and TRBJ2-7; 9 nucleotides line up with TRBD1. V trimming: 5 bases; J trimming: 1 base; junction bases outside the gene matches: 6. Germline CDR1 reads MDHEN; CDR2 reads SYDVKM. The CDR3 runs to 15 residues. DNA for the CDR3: TGTGCCAGCAGTCTTACCGGGACAGGGTCCTACGAGCAGTACTTC. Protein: CASSLTGTGSYEQYF.

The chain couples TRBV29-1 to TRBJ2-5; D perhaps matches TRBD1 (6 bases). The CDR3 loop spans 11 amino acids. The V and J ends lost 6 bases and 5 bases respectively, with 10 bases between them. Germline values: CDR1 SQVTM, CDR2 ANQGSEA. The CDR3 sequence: CSVNRAETQYF. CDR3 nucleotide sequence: TGCAGCGTAAACAGGGCGGAGACCCAGTACTTC.

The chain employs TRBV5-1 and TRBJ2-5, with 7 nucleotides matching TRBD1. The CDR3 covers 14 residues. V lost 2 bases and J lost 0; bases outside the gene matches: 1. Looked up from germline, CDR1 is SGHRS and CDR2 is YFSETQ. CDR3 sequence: CASSFGTDQETQYF. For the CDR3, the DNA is TGCGCCAGCAGCTTCGGGACAGACCAAGAGACCCAGTACTTC. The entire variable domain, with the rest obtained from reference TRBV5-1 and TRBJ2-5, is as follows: KAGVTQTPRYLIKTRGQQVTLSCSPISGHRSVSWYQQTPGQGLQFLFEYFSETQRNKGNFPGRFSGRQFSNSRSEMNVSTLELGDSALYLCASSFGTDQETQYFGPGTRLLVL.

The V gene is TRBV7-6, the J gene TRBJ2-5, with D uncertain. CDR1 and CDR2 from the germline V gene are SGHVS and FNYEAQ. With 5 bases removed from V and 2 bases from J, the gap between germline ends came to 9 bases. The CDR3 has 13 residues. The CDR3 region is CASSLVPQETQYF. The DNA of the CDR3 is TGTGCCAGCAGCCTTGTTCCACAAGAGACCCAGTACTTC.

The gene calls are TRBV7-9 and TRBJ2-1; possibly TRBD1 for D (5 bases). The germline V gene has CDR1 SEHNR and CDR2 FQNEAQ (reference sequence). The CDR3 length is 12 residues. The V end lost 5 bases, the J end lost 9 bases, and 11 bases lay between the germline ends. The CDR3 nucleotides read TGTGCCAGCAGCCTCAGGGAAATTGAGCAGTTCTTC. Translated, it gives CASSLREIEQFF. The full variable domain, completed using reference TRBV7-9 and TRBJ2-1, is DTGVSQNPRHKITKRGQNVTFRCDPISEHNRLYWYRQTLGQGPEFLTYFQNEAQLEKSRLLSDRFSAERPKGSFSTLEIQRTEQGDSAMYLCASSLREIEQFFGPGTRLTVL.

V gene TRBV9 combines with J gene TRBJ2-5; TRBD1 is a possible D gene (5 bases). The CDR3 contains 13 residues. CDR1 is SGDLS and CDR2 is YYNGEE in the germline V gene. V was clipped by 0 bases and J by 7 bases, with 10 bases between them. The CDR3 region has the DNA TGTGCCAGCAGCGTAGGGGGCGTGGGGACCCAGTACTTC. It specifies CASSVGGVGTQYF. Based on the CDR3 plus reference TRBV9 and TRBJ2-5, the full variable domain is DSGVTQTPKHLITATGQRVTLRCSPRSGDLSVYWYQQSLDQGLQFLIQYYNGEERAKGNILERFSAQQFPDLHSELNLSSLELGDSALYFCASSVGGVGTQYFGPGTRLLVL.

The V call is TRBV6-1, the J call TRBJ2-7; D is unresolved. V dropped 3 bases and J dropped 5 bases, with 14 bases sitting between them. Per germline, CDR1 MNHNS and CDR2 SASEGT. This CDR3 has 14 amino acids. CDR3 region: CASSEGRSKDEQYF. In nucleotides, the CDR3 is TGTGCCAGCAGTGAGGGCAGGAGTAAGGACGAGCAGTACTTC.

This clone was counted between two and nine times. CDR3 sequence: CASSLVYNEQFF. DNA of the CDR3: TGTGCCAGCAGCTTAGTCTACAATGAGCAGTTCTTC. The chain recombines TRBV11-2 with TRBJ2-1, with D hard to call. This CDR3 is built from 12 residues. The V end was cut by 1 base, the J end by 3 bases, with 1 base between. Germline lookup yields CDR1 SGHAT and CDR2 FQNNGV.

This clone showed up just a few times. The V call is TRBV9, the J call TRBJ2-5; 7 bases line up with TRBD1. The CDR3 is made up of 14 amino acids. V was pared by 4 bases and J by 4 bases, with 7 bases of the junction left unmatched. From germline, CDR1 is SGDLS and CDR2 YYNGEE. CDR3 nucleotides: TGTGCCAGCAGCTTCACTAGGGGGCCAGAGACCCAGTACTTC. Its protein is CASSFTRGPETQYF.

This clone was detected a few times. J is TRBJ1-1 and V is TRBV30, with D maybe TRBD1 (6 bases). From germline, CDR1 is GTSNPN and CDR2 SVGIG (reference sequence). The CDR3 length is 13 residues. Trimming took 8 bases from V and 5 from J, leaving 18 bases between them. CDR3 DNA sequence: TGTGCCACGCAGACAGGCGGTGGAACTGAAGCTTTCTTT. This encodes CATQTGGGTEAFF.

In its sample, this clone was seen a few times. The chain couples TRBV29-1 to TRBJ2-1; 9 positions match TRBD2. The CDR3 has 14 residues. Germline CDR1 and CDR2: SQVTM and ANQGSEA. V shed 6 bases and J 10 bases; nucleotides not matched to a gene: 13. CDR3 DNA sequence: TGCAGCGTCGATACCGGGGGACTAGCAAGGGAGCAGTTCTTC. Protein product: CSVDTGGLAREQFF.

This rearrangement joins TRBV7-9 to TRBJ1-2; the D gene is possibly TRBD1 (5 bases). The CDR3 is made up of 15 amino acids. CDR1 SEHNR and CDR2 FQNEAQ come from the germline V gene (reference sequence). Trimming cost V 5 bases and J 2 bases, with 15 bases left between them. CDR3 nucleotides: TGTGCCAGCAGCCGGGGCCTTTCAGGGAACTATGGCTACACCTTC. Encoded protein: CASSRGLSGNYGYTF.

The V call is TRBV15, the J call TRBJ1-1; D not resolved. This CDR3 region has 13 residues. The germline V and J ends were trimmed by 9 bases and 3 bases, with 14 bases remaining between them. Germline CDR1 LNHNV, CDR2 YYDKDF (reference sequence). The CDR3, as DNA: TGTGCCACTTCGACGGGGAGGGACACTGAAGCTTTCTTT. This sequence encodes CATSTGRDTEAFF. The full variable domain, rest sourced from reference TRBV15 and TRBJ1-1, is DAMVIQNPRYQVTQFGKPVTLSCSQTLNHNVMYWYQQKSSQAPKLLFHYYDKDFNNEADTPDNFQSRRPNTSFCFLDIRSPGLGDTAMYLCATSTGRDTEAFFGQGTRLTVV.

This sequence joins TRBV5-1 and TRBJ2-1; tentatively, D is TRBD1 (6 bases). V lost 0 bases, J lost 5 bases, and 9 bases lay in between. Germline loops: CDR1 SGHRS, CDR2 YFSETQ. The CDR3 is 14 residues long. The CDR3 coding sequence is TGCGCCAGCAGCTTGGCAGGGGCCGACAATGAGCAGTTCTTC. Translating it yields CASSLAGADNEQFF.

The CDR3 reads CASTAGQNYGYTF. The DNA of the CDR3 is TGTGCCAGCACCGCCGGACAGAACTATGGCTACACCTTC. The chain links TRBV28 to TRBJ1-2; D might be TRBD1 (6 bases). Trimming cost V 7 bases and J 2 bases, with 11 bases left between them. Germline-derived CDR1 and CDR2 are MDHEN and SYDVKM. The CDR3 length is 13 residues.